These T cell receptor beta chains were read from a single sample in a study of cytomegalovirus exposure and HLA in healthy donors. The method was immunoSEQ multiplex PCR; TCRdb's version includes in-frame clones alone and lacks a portion of them. In all, the sample yields under 200,000 clones. Sequencing was carried out using PBMCs. The receptors stem from a woman under 30 in good health and CMV-seropositive. Both conserved end residues are part of each CDR3. The D gene is left open where the match is weak.

V	D	J	DNA	CDR3
TRBV5-1	TRBD1	TRBJ2-3	TGCGCCAGCAGCCCCGGGACAGGAACAGATACGCAGTATTTT	CASSPGTGTDTQYF
TRBV30	TRBD2	TRBJ2-2	TGTGCCTGGTCCCCGGGCGGGGGGACCGGGGAGCTGTTTTTT	CAWSPGGGTGELFF
TRBV30	-	TRBJ2-5	TGTGCCTGGAGTGTCCTCGACAGCCTCCGGGAGACCCAGTACTTC	CAWSVLDSLRETQYF
TRBV5-6	TRBD2	TRBJ2-1	TGTGCCAGCAGCCAAGGGGAGGGGCCGATCTACAATGAGCAGTTCTTC	CASSQGEGPIYNEQFF
TRBV12-5	-	TRBJ2-4	TGTGCTAGTGGTTCTGGAGGGGATAAAAACATTCAGTACTTC	CASGSGGDKNIQYF
TRBV4-1	-	TRBJ2-5	TGCGCCAGCAGCCAAGATCCTGTAGGGTGGGCTAGCGCCAGCCAAGAGACCCAGTACTTC	CASSQDPVGWASASQETQYF
TRBV30	TRBD2	TRBJ2-3	TGTGCCTGGATAGGGCGCGGGAGAGATACGCAGTATTTT	CAWIGRGRDTQYF
TRBV29-1	TRBD2	TRBJ2-1	TGCAGCGTTGAGAGGGGACTAGCGAATGAGCAGTTCTTC	CSVERGLANEQFF
TRBV10-3	-	TRBJ1-2	TGTGCCATCAGCGAGCCGTCCTTCTATGGCTACACCTTC	CAISEPSFYGYTF
TRBV18	TRBD1	TRBJ1-4	TGTGCCAGCTCACCCGGACAGGGGGGGTTTGAAAAACTGTTTTTT	CASSPGQGGFEKLFF
TRBV10-2	TRBD2	TRBJ2-6	TGCGCCAGCAATGGACTAGCGAGAATCGCAGTTGGGGCCAACGTCCTGACTTTC	CASNGLARIAVGANVLTF
TRBV5-1	TRBD1	TRBJ1-2	TGCGCCAGCAGCGGCGGGGGACAGGCTCCTAACTATGGCTACACCTTC	CASSGGGQAPNYGYTF
TRBV19	-	TRBJ2-7	TGTGCCAGTAGTATATTCCCCCCCGTCGAGCAGTACTTC	CASSIFPPVEQYF
TRBV4-3	-	TRBJ1-5	TGCGCCAGCAGCCAAGAGTTTGGGCTAAGTCAGCCCCAGCATTTT	CASSQEFGLSQPQHF
TRBV7-2	-	TRBJ1-5	TGTGCCAGCAGCTTAGACCGGGGTCAGCCCCAGCATTTT	CASSLDRGQPQHF